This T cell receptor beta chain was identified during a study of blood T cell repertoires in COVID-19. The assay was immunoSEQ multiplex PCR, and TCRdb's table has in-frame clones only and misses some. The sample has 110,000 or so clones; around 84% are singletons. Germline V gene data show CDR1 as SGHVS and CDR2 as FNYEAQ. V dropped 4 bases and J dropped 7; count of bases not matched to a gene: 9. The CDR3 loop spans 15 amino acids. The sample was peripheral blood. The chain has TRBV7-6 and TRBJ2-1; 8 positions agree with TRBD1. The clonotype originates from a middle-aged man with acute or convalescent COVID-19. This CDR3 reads CASSSPEDRANEQFF. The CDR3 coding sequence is TGTGCCAGCAGCTCCCCAGAGGACAGGGCAAATGAGCAGTTCTTC.